The 21 T cell receptor beta chains below all came from one sample that was sequenced in a study of T cells in Graves' hyperthyroidism and ophthalmopathy. The investigators amplified TCR beta CDR3 regions from RNA transcripts. First-round RT-PCR targeting the TCR CDR3 was performed with the HTBI primer set. TCRdb reanalysed the multiplex PCR reads using MiXCR and keeps one entry per CDR3 protein. The repertoire consists of fewer than 500,000 distinct CDR3 sequences, with roughly 14% occurring once and the leading ten covering under 15%. The sequencing sample was made of blood. These TCRs come from a man between 18 and 35 years old with Graves' ophthalmopathy.

This clonotype was counted many times. This sequence joins TRBV6-1 and TRBJ1-2, with D perhaps matching TRBD1 (6 bases). Germline values: CDR1 MNHNS, CDR2 SASEGT. The CDR3 sequence is 20 residues long. V lost 5 bases and J 4 bases, leaving 32 bases between the germline ends. CDR3 coding DNA: TGTGCCAGCAGTCGGTCAGGGTACCGGGACAAACAGATTGAGGCCTATGGCTACACCTTC. Translated, it gives CASSRSGYRDKQIEAYGYTF.

This clonotype has a handful of counts. This chain joins TRBV7-8 and TRBJ2-3; 8 positions agree with TRBD1. The CDR3 extends over 16 amino acids. The germline V gene has CDR1 SGHVS and CDR2 FQNEAQ. The junction had 9 bases not matched to a gene; V was cut back by 4 bases and J by 3 bases. The CDR3 DNA is TGTGCCAGCAGCTCCAGACAGGGGCGGTTTACAGATACGCAGTATTTT. This gives the protein CASSSRQGRFTDTQYF. Using reference TRBV7-8 and TRBJ2-3 for the parts outside the CDR3, the full variable domain is GAGVSQSPRYKVAKRGQDVALRCDPISGHVSLFWYQQALGQGPEFLTYFQNEAQLDKSGLPSDRFFAERPEGSVSTLKIQRTQQEDSAVYLCASSSRQGRFTDTQYFGPGTRLTVL.

This clonotype has only a few counts. This sequence joins TRBV6-1 and TRBJ1-2; D is uncertain. The CDR3 extends over 13 amino acids. CDR1 and CDR2 (germline): MNHNS, SASEGT. V was shortened by 6 bases and J by 4 bases, with 12 bases between the two germline ends. Written as DNA, the CDR3 is TGTGCCAGCAGCCCCAACAGTGTCTATGGCTACACCTTC. This codes for CASSPNSVYGYTF.

V and J are TRBV12-3 or TRBV12-4 and TRBJ2-7, with 11 bases identical to TRBD2. CDR3 length equals 16 residues. V trimming: 4 bases; J trimming: 7 bases; junction bases outside the gene matches: 12. The chain's CDR3 is CASSSPGLAVRVEQYF. In DNA, the CDR3 is TGTGCCAGCAGTTCCCCGGGACTAGCGGTTAGAGTGGAGCAGTACTTC.

Many counts were recorded for this clonotype. CDR3 amino acids: CASSTEGAYNEQFF. The CDR3 coding sequence is TGTGCCAGCAGTACCGAGGGGGCCTACAATGAGCAGTTCTTC. The chain has TRBV27 and TRBJ2-1, with D possibly TRBD1 on 6 matching bases. The V gene's germline CDR1 is MNHEY and CDR2 SMNVEV (reference sequence). This CDR3 has 14 amino acids. Trimming pared 5 bases from V and 2 bases from J, leaving 10 bases between.

This clonotype was counted ten times or more. The chain couples TRBV2 to TRBJ2-5; tentative D call: TRBD2 (6 bases). This CDR3 is 13 amino acids long. Trimming took off 3 bases at V and 7 bases at J, with 12 bases between the two ends. The germline gives CDR1 SNHLY, CDR2 FYNNEI. This CDR3 is CASSDSMRGTQYF. Here the CDR3 DNA reads TGTGCCAGCAGTGACAGCATGCGGGGGACCCAGTACTTC.

There are many counts of this clonotype. The V and J genes are TRBV2 and TRBJ2-2, with D possibly being TRBD2 (5 bases). Germline V gene lookup returns CDR1 SNHLY and CDR2 FYNNEI. The V gene lost 6 bases and the J gene lost 1 base, with 15 bases spanning the gap. The CDR3 totals 16 residues. DNA for the CDR3: TGTGCCAGCAGCCCCGCAGCGGCCATGAACACCGGGGAGCTGTTTTTT. This codes for CASSPAAAMNTGELFF.

This clonotype was picked up many times. The V gene is TRBV6-5, the J gene TRBJ1-4; D call uncertain. This CDR3 has 14 residues. Germline loops: CDR1 MNHEY, CDR2 SVGAGI. Trimming left V 3 bases short and J 3 bases short, with 8 bases between. The CDR3 sequence: CASSYTPSNEKLFF. The CDR3 coding sequence is TGTGCCAGCAGTTATACTCCTTCTAATGAAAAACTGTTTTTT.

The chain uses TRBV9 and TRBJ2-3; 13 bases line up with TRBD2. Germline V lookup: CDR1 SGDLS, CDR2 YYNGEE. Unmatched junction bases numbered 3, after V lost 3 bases and J lost 2 bases. There are 16 residues in the CDR3. CDR3 amino acids: CASSAGLAGYTDTQYF. The CDR3 region has the DNA TGTGCCAGCAGCGCGGGACTAGCGGGATACACAGATACGCAGTATTTT.

In its sample, this clonotype was seen a few times. The chain is built from TRBV19 and TRBJ2-5, with D possibly being TRBD1 (6 bases). With 7 bases removed from V and 5 bases from J, the gap between germline ends came to 17 bases. Germline-derived CDR1 and CDR2 are LNHDA and SQIVND (reference sequence). There are 14 residues in the CDR3. CDR3 coding DNA: TGTGCCAGTAACAAAGGGGCGCAGGGGGAGACCCAGTACTTC. Its translation: CASNKGAQGETQYF.

This clonotype has ten or more counts. The rearrangement joins TRBV20-1 to TRBJ2-5; D gene uncertain. The CDR3 runs to 14 residues. Germline V lookup: CDR1 DFQATT, CDR2 SNEGSKA (reference sequence). V gave up 2 bases and J gave up 1 base, with 11 bases separating them. CDR3 DNA sequence: TGCAGTGCTAGATTTTCAAAGTTCCAAGAGACCCAGTACTTC. Translated, it gives CSARFSKFQETQYF.

This clonotype was observed many times. The genes are TRBV6-1 and TRBJ1-5; 7 nucleotides line up with TRBD1. This CDR3 has 14 amino acids. Germline trimming cut 5 bases from V and 4 bases from J; bases unmatched to any gene: 5. From germline, CDR1 is MNHNS and CDR2 SASEGT. DNA for the CDR3: TGTGCCAGCAGTTCGCAGACAGGGAATCAGCCCCAGCATTTT. This sequence encodes CASSSQTGNQPQHF.

Only a few counts were recorded for this clonotype. The chain employs TRBV19 and TRBJ2-1; 8 nucleotides agree with TRBD1. The CDR3 sequence is 15 residues long. Germline V lookup: CDR1 LNHDA, CDR2 SQIVND (reference sequence). With V trimmed by 8 bases and J by 4 bases, 10 bases remained unmatched. DNA of the CDR3: TGTGCCAGTGGGATCCGGGACAGGAATTACAATGAGCAGTTCTTC. Translated: CASGIRDRNYNEQFF.

This clonotype was seen a handful of times. The chain has TRBV30 and TRBJ2-5, with 13 bases that match TRBD2. The ends lost 5 bases at V and 7 bases at J; junction bases unmatched: 7. Per the germline V gene, CDR1 is GTSNPN and CDR2 is SVGIG (reference sequence). CDR3 length: 14 residues. The CDR3 region has the DNA TGTGCCTGGGCGGGACTAGCGGGGCCAGGGACCCAGTACTTC. It translates to CAWAGLAGPGTQYF.

This clonotype was seen only once. The chain links TRBV5-1 to TRBJ2-3, with 12 bases identical to TRBD2. J lost 0 bases, V lost 4 bases, and 6 bases had no gene match. The CDR3 contains 17 residues. The germline V gene has CDR1 SGHRS and CDR2 YFSETQ. The CDR3 is CASSPPGTSGSTDTQYF. The CDR3 DNA reads as TGCGCCAGCAGCCCCCCCGGGACTAGCGGGAGCACAGATACGCAGTATTTT.

This clonotype was seen a few times. This chain connects TRBV7-3 to TRBJ1-1, with D perhaps matching TRBD1 (6 bases). Per the germline V gene, CDR1 is SGHTA and CDR2 is FQGTGA. Trimming pared 4 bases from V and 6 bases from J, leaving 18 bases between. The CDR3 consists of 15 residues. The chain's CDR3 is CASSYGARGMAEAFF. The CDR3 DNA reads as TGTGCCAGCAGCTATGGGGCAAGGGGGATGGCTGAAGCTTTCTTT.

The V call is TRBV7-9, the J call TRBJ2-7, with D unclear. Germline loops: CDR1 SEHNR, CDR2 FQNEAQ (reference sequence). The CDR3 totals 12 residues. V was pared by 5 bases and J by 4 bases, with 9 bases between. This CDR3 is CASSIFLYEQYF. CDR3 sequence (DNA): TGTGCCAGCAGCATCTTCTTATACGAGCAGTACTTC.

This clonotype was counted at least ten times. The J gene is TRBJ2-5, the V gene TRBV7-2, with no clear D. There are 13 residues in the CDR3. The germline V gene encodes CDR1 SGHTA and CDR2 FQGNSA. Trimming took off 5 bases at V and 5 bases at J, with 12 bases between the two ends. The DNA of the CDR3 is TGTGCCAGCAGCATTAATAGGATTGAGACCCAGTACTTC. It specifies CASSINRIETQYF.

This clonotype has a count of ten or more. The chain recombines TRBV7-2 with TRBJ1-1, with 7 bases aligning to TRBD1. The length of the CDR3 is 16 residues. Germline-derived CDR1 and CDR2 are SGHTA and FQGNSA. V lost 5 bases to trimming and J lost 2 bases; unmatched junction nucleotides: 11. Written as DNA, the CDR3 is TGTGCCAGCAGCATCCGACGACAGGGTCAAAACACTGAAGCTTTCTTT. Protein sequence: CASSIRRQGQNTEAFF.

This clonotype was counted many times. CDR3 bases: TGTGCCAGCAGCTTAATAGGACAGGGGCTCGAGCAGTACTTC. This translates into CASSLIGQGLEQYF. J is TRBJ2-7 and V is TRBV7-2, with 9 bases that match TRBD1. There are 14 residues in the CDR3. Germline V CDR1 and CDR2: SGHTA, FQGNSA. Trimming at V came to 2 bases and at J to 6 bases, leaving 5 bases not matched to a gene.

This clonotype was seen a few times. The rearrangement uses TRBV18 and TRBJ1-2; 12 nucleotides line up with TRBD1. This CDR3 has 17 residues. Germline V gives CDR1 KGHSH, CDR2 LQKENI. V was clipped by 3 bases and J by 6 bases; unmatched bases: 11. CDR3 nucleotides: TGTGCCAGCTCACCGGGACAGGGGGCGAGGGGTTCAAATGGCTACACCTTC. It is translated as CASSPGQGARGSNGYTF.